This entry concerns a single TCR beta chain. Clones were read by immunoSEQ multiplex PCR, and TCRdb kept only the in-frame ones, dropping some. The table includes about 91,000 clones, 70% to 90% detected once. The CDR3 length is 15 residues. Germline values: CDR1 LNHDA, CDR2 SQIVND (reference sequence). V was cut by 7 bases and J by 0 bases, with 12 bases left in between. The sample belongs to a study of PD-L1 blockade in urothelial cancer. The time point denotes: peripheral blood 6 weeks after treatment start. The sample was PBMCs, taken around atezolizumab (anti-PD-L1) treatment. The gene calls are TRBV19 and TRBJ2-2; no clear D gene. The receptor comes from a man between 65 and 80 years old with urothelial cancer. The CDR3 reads CASKRHNTNTGELFF. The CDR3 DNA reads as TGTGCCAGTAAGAGGCATAACACGAACACCGGGGAGCTGTTTTTT.